Listed below are T cell receptor beta chains from one sample, sequenced in a study of post-analysis software for immune sequencing data. TCRdb recomputed calls from the PCR reads with MiXCR, one row per CDR3 protein. The repertoire consists of about 460,000 distinct CDR3 sequences, with roughly 46% occurring once and the leading ten covering about an eighth. Sequences were obtained from blood. The source is a girl aged 10 to 17 with multiple sclerosis. Each CDR3 is given with its conserved first and last residue. A D gene is named only where the DNA matches it firmly. Expanded clones are given a class, and other clones once, few, many or no size at all.

>TRBJ2-3|TRBD2|few|TRBV7-2
TGTGCCAGCAGCTTCGGGACTAGCGGGAGGAGTACGCAGTATTTT
CASSFGTSGRSTQYF
>TRBJ2-1|TRBD2|.|TRBV5-1
TGCGCCAGCAGCTTGGTGGGTAGCGGGGTCTTTTCCTACAATGAGCAGTTCTTC
CASSLVGSGVFSYNEQFF
>TRBJ2-7|.|few|TRBV7-8
TGTGCCAGCAGCTTAGCACTGGGCCACTACGAGCAGTACTTC
CASSLALGHYEQYF
>TRBJ2-1|.|few|TRBV5-1
TGCGCCAGCAGGACAGACTACGTTTACAATGAGCAGTTCTTC
CASRTDYVYNEQFF
>TRBJ1-1|.|.|TRBV28
TGTGCCAGCAGTTTTAGGGAGACTGAAGCTTTCTTT
CASSFRETEAFF
>TRBJ2-1|TRBD1|few|TRBV29-1
TGCAGCGACGGGACAGGGGACTCCTACAATAAGCAGTTCTTC
CSDGTGDSYNKQFF
>TRBJ2-1|TRBD2|.|TRBV5-3
TGTGCCAGAAGCTCCTGTAGCGGGAGGACGGGTAATGAGCAGTTCTTC
CARSSCSGRTGNEQFF
>TRBJ2-7|.|.|TRBV20-1
TGCAGTGCTAGACAGCTCCCGAGGCGGAGCTCCTACAATGAGCAGTACTTC
CSARQLPRRSSYNEQYF
>TRBJ1-2|.|once|TRBV11-2
TGTGCCAGCAGCTTAGCGGGACGCGAGGAGTCCTATGGCTACACCTTC
CASSLAGREESYGYTF
>TRBJ2-3|TRBD2|few|TRBV27
TGTGCCAGCAGACGGGATAGCGGGAGCTGCGATACGCAGTATTTT
CASRRDSGSCDTQYF
>TRBJ1-5|.|few|TRBV6-2/TRBV6-3
TGTGCCAGCAGTTACGGGCAGTTCAGTCAGCCCCAGCATTTT
CASSYGQFSQPQHF
>TRBJ2-3|.|.|TRBV4-1
TGCGCCAGCAGCCCCCCCTCCATCACAGATACGCAGTATTTT
CASSPPSITDTQYF
>TRBJ2-5|TRBD2|few|TRBV29-1
TGCAGCGTTGCTGGACTAGCGGGAGAGGGGAAAGAGACCCAGTACTTC
CSVAGLAGEGKETQYF
>TRBJ2-7|.|few|TRBV27
TGTGCCAGCAGTTTCACAGGGACCCACGAGCAGTACTTC
CASSFTGTHEQYF
>TRBJ2-1|TRBD1|few|TRBV6-5
TGTGCCAGCAGTTCCCACCTGGGGACAGGGGCGAGCTCCTACAATGAGCAGTTCTTC
CASSSHLGTGASSYNEQFF
>TRBJ1-1|.|few|TRBV7-6
TGTGCCAGCAGCTCACAGGAGAACACTGAAGCTTTCTTT
CASSSQENTEAFF
>TRBJ2-5|TRBD2|few|TRBV4-3
TGCGCCAGCAGCCAAGTAGGGGGACTAGCGGGAACCCAGTACTTC
CASSQVGGLAGTQYF
>TRBJ2-5|TRBD2|few|TRBV20-1
TGCAGTGCTAGGCTCAGACTAGCGGGGCAAGAGACCCAGTACTTC
CSARLRLAGQETQYF
>TRBJ2-1|TRBD2|few|TRBV20-1
TGCAGTGCTCCGCGGGAGAAATTCCGGCAGTTCTTC
CSAPREKFRQFF
>TRBJ2-6|.|.|TRBV20-1
TGCAGTGCTAGGGCAGCCTACTCTGGGGCCAACGTCCTGACTTTC
CSARAAYSGANVLTF
>TRBJ2-7|.|.|TRBV28
TGTGCCAGCAGTTCCACCCACATCCGGCGAACCTACGAGCAGTACTTC
CASSSTHIRRTYEQYF
>TRBJ2-5|TRBD1|.|TRBV2
TGTGCCAGCAGGACCGTGGACAGGGGAACGAGAGAGACCCAGTACTTC
CASRTVDRGTRETQYF
>TRBJ2-3|TRBD1|.|TRBV10-3
TGTGCCATCAGTGAGTCGGGACAGGGGGCAGATACGCAGTATTTT
CAISESGQGADTQYF
>TRBJ2-7|.|.|TRBV28
TGTGCCAGCAGTTTGCAGGCCCAACTGCAATACGAGCAGTACTTC
CASSLQAQLQYEQYF
>TRBJ2-6|.|.|TRBV20-1
TGCAGTGCTCTACAAGGGGCCAACGTCCTGACTTTC
CSALQGANVLTF
>TRBJ2-7|TRBD2|.|TRBV9
TGTGCCAGCAGCGTAGACCTAGCGGGAGGGCGAGAGCAGTACTTC
CASSVDLAGGREQYF
>TRBJ2-1|.|.|TRBV12-3/TRBV12-4
TGTGCCAGCGGTTGGAAGGTCTACAATGAGCAGTTCTTC
CASGWKVYNEQFF
>TRBJ1-1|TRBD1|few|TRBV20-1
TGCAGTGCTTCCCAGGGGGCAAGAGCTTTCTTT
CSASQGARAFF
>TRBJ1-2|.|once|TRBV7-9
TGTGCCAGCAGCGCCCCCATAACAGGAAACTATGGCTACACCTTC
CASSAPITGNYGYTF
>TRBJ2-2|TRBD1|.|TRBV5-1
TGCGCCAGCAGCCCGGGACAGCCGAACACCGGGGAGCTGTTTTTT
CASSPGQPNTGELFF
>TRBJ1-1|.|.|TRBV12-3/TRBV12-4
TGTGCCAGCAGAGTCCAGAGGGACACTGAAGCTTTCTTT
CASRVQRDTEAFF
>TRBJ2-7|.|few|TRBV29-1
TGCAGCGTTGGAGGCAACTACGAACAGTACTTC
CSVGGNYEQYF
>TRBJ2-5|.|.|TRBV20-1
TGCAGTGCTAGAGAGGGGGGCCAAGAGACCCAGTACTTC
CSAREGGQETQYF
>TRBJ2-1|.|few|TRBV12-3/TRBV12-4
TGTGCCAGCAGCGTGACAGACGAGCAGTTCTTC
CASSVTDEQFF
>TRBJ2-5|TRBD1|.|TRBV24-1
TGTGCCACCAGTGATTCTGGGACAGGGGGGGCAGAGACCCAGTACTTC
CATSDSGTGGAETQYF
>TRBJ2-5|.|.|TRBV12-3/TRBV12-4
TGTGCCAGCAGTTTCAGAGGGGAGACCCAGTACTTC
CASSFRGETQYF
>TRBJ2-5|TRBD2|few|TRBV28
TGTGCCAGCAAAGGCGGGAGCTTGGGTGAGACCCAGTACTTC
CASKGGSLGETQYF
>TRBJ2-7|TRBD1|.|TRBV12-3/TRBV12-4
TGTGCCAGCAGCATGGGACAGTACTACGAGCAGTACTTC
CASSMGQYYEQYF
>TRBJ1-2|.|.|TRBV5-1
TGCGCCAGCAGCTTGTTCGCGACAGAAACATACCTCTATGGCTACACCTTT
CASSLFATETYLYGYTF
>TRBJ1-5|.|.|TRBV6-2/TRBV6-3
TGTGCCAGCACTCCGAGGAGCAATCAGCCCCAGCATTTT
CASTPRSNQPQHF
>TRBJ2-1|.|few|TRBV25-1
TGTGCCAGCAGTGAATATGGGGGGCGCCCCTTTCGGGAGCAGTTCTTC
CASSEYGGRPFREQFF
>TRBJ2-7|TRBD2|.|TRBV4-2
TGTGCCAGCAGCCAAGATCGAACTAGCGGGATGAAAGAGCAGTACTTC
CASSQDRTSGMKEQYF
>TRBJ1-6|.|.|TRBV28
TGTGCCAGCAGTCCACTTAGGAATTCACCCCTCCACTTT
CASSPLRNSPLHF
>TRBJ2-3|.|.|TRBV7-2
TGTGCCAGCAGCTTAGTGCCCACCCGAGACGGTACGCAGTATTTT
CASSLVPTRDGTQYF
>TRBJ2-7|.|.|TRBV20-1
TGCAGTGCTAGGGCCCCAGGAGCGGAATACGAGCAGTACTTC
CSARAPGAEYEQYF
>TRBJ2-1|.|.|TRBV6-6
TGTGCCAGCAGGCTACTAGCCATTAATGAGCAGTTCTTC
CASRLLAINEQFF
>TRBJ1-1|TRBD1|.|TRBV10-3
TGTGCCATCAGTGGACAGGGACTGAACACTGAAGCTTTCTTT
CAISGQGLNTEAFF
>TRBJ1-1|.|once|TRBV5-1
TGCGCCAGCAGCGAATCGGGGGGCTACACTGAAGCTTTCTTT
CASSESGGYTEAFF
>TRBJ2-7|TRBD1|.|TRBV20-1
TGCAGTGCTAGAGACCCGGCAGGACAGGGATCCTACAATGAGCAGTACTTC
CSARDPAGQGSYNEQYF
>TRBJ2-3|.|few|TRBV2
TGTGCCAGCAGTGAAAGCGCCCCAGATACGCAGTATTTT
CASSESAPDTQYF
>TRBJ2-7|TRBD1|few|TRBV12-5
TGTGCTAGTGGTCGGGACAGGGGAGGAGAGCAGTACTTC
CASGRDRGGEQYF
>TRBJ2-3|TRBD2|.|TRBV4-3
TGCGCCAGCAGCCGAATACTAGCGGGAGGTTCAGATACGCAGTATTTT
CASSRILAGGSDTQYF
>TRBJ2-6|.|.|TRBV7-2
TGTGCCAGCAGCTGGGGGACAAGCGTTTCTGGGGCCAACGTCCTGACTTTC
CASSWGTSVSGANVLTF